The 8 T cell receptor beta chains given below trace back to one sample, sequenced in a study of T cells expressing NK-cell markers. Each CDR3 protein gets one entry in TCRdb, which reprocessed the 5' RACE reads and gives no DNA. This sample carries roughly 380,000 distinct CDR3 sequences, with over 4% going to the ten biggest clones. The sequenced material came from blood T cells: a sorted CD56 or NKG2C T cell subset, CD4+ or CD8+ T cells, or bulk PBMC T cells (not recorded which). These receptors were obtained from a man between 18 and 69 years old in good health.

V usage is TRBV24-1 and J usage is TRBJ1-2; TCRdb picks TRBD1, but there is no DNA to check that call. The CDR3 contains 13 residues. Germline-derived CDR1 and CDR2 are KGHDR and SFDVKD. CDR3 sequence reads: CATSGGAPDGYTF.

This chain connects TRBV7-3 to TRBJ2-1; there is no DNA to check the TCRdb D call of TRBD2. Germline values: CDR1 SGHTA, CDR2 FQGTGA. The CDR3 has 16 residues. The CDR3 sequence: CASSPASGGAYNEQFF.

This rearrangement joins TRBV6-5 to TRBJ2-7; the TCRdb D gene call, TRBD2, has no DNA to confirm it. Germline loops: CDR1 MNHEY, CDR2 SVGAGI. The CDR3 has 15 amino acids. The CDR3 loop reads CASSYSPDSSYEQYF.

The rearrangement joins TRBV9 to TRBJ2-7; TCRdb returns TRBD1, unconfirmable since there is no DNA. The germline V gene has CDR1 SGDLS and CDR2 YYNGEE. CDR3 length: 16 residues. The CDR3 sequence: CASSVGGTSSSYEQYF. The full variable domain, completed using reference TRBV9 and TRBJ2-7, is DSGVTQTPKHLITATGQRVTLRCSPRSGDLSVYWYQQSLDQGLQFLIQYYNGEERAKGNILERFSAQQFPDLHSELNLSSLELGDSALYFCASSVGGTSSSYEQYFGPGTRLTVT.

This chain uses TRBV4-1 with TRBJ1-5. CDR1 and CDR2 from the germline V gene are MGHRA and YSYEKL. This CDR3 is built from 17 residues. CDR3 sequence: CASSQMDIRGGSQPQHF.

The chain recombines TRBV7-8 with TRBJ1-5; the D gene TCRdb calls, TRBD1, cannot be checked with no DNA. CDR3 length: 15 residues. Germline-derived CDR1 and CDR2 are SGHVS and FQNEAQ. CDR3: CASSPSGGSNQPQHF.

The rearrangement joins TRBV7-7 to TRBJ2-5; without DNA, the TCRdb call of TRBD2 cannot be checked. The V gene's germline CDR1 is SSHAT and CDR2 FNYEAQ (reference sequence). CDR3 length equals 14 residues. CDR3 amino acids: CASSLSGTSETQYF.

The V gene is TRBV18, the J gene TRBJ2-3. The CDR3 extends over 16 amino acids. Germline CDR1 KGHSH, CDR2 LQKENI. CDR3 region: CASSPVLGTRADTQYF. The variable domain in full, completed from reference TRBV18 and TRBJ2-3, reads NAGVMQNPRHLVRRRGQEARLRCSPMKGHSHVYWYRQLPEEGLKFMVYLQKENIIDESGMPKERFSAEFPKEGPSILRIQQVVRGDSAAYFCASSPVLGTRADTQYFGPGTRLTVL.